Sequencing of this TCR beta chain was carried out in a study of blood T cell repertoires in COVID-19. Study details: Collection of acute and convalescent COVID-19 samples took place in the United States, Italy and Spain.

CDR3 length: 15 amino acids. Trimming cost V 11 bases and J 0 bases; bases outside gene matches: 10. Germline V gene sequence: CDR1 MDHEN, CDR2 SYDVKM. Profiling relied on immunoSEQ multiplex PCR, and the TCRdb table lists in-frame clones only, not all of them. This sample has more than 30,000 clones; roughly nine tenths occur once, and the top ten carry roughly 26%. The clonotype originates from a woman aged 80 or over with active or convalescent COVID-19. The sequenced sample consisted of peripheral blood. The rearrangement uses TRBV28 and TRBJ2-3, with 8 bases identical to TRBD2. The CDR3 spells CAASMLAGSTDTQYF. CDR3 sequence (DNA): TGTGCCGCCAGCATGCTAGCGGGTAGCACAGATACGCAGTATTTT.